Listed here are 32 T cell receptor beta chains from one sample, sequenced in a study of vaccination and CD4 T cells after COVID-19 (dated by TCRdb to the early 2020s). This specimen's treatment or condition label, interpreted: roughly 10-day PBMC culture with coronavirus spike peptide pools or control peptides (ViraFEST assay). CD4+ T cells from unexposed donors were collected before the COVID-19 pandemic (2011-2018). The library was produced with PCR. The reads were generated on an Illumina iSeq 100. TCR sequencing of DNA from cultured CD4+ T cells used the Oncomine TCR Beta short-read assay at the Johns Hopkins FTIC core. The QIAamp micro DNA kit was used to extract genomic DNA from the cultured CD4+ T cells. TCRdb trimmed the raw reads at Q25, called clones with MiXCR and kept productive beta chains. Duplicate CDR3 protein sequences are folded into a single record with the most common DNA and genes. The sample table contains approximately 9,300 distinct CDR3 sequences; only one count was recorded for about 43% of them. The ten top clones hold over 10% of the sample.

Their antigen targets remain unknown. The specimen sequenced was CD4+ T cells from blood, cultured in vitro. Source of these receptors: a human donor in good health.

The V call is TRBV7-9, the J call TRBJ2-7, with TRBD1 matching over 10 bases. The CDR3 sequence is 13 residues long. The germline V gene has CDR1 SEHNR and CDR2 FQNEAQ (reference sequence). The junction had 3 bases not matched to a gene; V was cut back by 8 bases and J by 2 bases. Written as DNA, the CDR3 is TGTGCCAGCGCTGACAGGGGGCCCTACGAGCAGTACTTC. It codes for CASADRGPYEQYF.

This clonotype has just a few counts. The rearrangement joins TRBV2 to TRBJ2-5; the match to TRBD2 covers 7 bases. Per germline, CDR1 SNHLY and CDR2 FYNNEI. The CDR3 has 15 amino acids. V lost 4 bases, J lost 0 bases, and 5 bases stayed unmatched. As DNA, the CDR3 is TGTGCCAGCAGTGTGGGAGGGGCCCACCAAGAGACCCAGTACTTC. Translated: CASSVGGAHQETQYF.

DNA of the CDR3: TGTGCCAGCAGCGACGGGACAGTTAAAAACATTCAGTACTTC. Residues: CASSDGTVKNIQYF. V gene TRBV11-1 combines with J gene TRBJ2-4, with TRBD1 identical over 7 bases. This CDR3 has 14 amino acids. V gave up 5 bases and J gave up 4 bases; unmatched junction bases: 5. Germline V gives CDR1 SGHAT, CDR2 FQDESV (reference sequence).

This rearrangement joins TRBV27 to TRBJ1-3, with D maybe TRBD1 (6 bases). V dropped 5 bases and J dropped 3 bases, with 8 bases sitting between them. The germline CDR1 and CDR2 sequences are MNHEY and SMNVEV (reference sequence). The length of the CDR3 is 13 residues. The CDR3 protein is CASSRQVGNTIYF. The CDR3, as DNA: TGTGCCAGCAGTAGACAGGTTGGAAACACCATATATTTT.

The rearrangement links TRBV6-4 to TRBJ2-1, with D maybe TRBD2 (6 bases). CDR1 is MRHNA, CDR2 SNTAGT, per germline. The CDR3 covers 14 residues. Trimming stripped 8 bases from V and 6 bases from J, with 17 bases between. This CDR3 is CASALVEGGNEQFF. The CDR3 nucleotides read TGTGCCAGCGCCCTCGTGGAGGGAGGCAATGAGCAGTTCTTC.

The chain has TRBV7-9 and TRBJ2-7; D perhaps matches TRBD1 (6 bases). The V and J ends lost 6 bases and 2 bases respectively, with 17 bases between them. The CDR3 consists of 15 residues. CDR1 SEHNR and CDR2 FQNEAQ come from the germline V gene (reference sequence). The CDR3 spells CASSRTGSIAYEQYF. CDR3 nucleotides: TGTGCCAGCAGTCGTACAGGGTCCATAGCCTACGAGCAGTACTTC.

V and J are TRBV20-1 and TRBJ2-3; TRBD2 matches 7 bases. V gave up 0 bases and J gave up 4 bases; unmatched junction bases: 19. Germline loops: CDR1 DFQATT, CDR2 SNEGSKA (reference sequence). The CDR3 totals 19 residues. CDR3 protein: CSARDSGSLGGGGADTQYF. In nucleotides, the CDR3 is TGCAGTGCTAGAGACAGCGGCTCATTGGGGGGGGGAGGCGCAGATACGCAGTATTTT.

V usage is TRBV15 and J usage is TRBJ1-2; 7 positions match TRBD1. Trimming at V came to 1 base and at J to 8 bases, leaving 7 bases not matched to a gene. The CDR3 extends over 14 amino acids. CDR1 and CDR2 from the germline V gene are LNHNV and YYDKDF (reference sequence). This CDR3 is CATSRGQGVRGYTF. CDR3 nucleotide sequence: TGTGCCACCAGCAGAGGTCAGGGGGTGAGGGGCTACACCTTC.

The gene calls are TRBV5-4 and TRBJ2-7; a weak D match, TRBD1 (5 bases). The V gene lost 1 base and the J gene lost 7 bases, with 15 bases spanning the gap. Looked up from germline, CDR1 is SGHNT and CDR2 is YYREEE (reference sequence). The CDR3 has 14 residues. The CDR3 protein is CASSLSTTGLEQYF. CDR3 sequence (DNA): TGTGCCAGCAGCTTGAGTACCACAGGTCTAGAGCAGTACTTC. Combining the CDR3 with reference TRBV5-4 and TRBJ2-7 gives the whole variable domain ETGVTQSPTHLIKTRGQQVTLRCSSQSGHNTVSWYQQALGQGPQFIFQYYREEENGRGNFPPRFSGLQFPNYSSELNVNALELDDSALYLCASSLSTTGLEQYFGPGTRLTVT.

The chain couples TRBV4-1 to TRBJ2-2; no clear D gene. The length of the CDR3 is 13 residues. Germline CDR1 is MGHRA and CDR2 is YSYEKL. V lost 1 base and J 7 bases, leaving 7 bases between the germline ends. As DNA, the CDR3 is TGCGCCAGCAGCCAAGTGTCAAGCGGGGAGCTGTTTTTT. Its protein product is CASSQVSSGELFF.

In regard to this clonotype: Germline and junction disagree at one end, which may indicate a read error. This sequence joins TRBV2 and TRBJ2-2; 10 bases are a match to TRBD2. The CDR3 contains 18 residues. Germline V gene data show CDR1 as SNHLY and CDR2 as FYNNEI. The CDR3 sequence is CASSVRGSGRSDTGELFF. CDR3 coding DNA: TGTGCCAGCAGTGTAAGGGGTAGCGGGAGGTCCGACACCGGGGAGTTGTTTTTT. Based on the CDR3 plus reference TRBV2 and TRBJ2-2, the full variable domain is EPEVTQTPSHQVTQMGQEVILRCVPISNHLYFYWYRQILGQKVEFLVSFYNNEISEKSEIFDDQFSVERPDGSNFTLKIRSTKLEDSAMYFCASSVRGSGRSDTGELFFGEGSRLTVL.

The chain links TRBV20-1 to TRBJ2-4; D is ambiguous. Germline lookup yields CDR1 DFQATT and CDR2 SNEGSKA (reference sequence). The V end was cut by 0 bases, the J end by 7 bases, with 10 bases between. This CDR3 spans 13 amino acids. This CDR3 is CSARDYAGNIQYF. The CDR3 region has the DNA TGCAGTGCTAGAGATTACGCTGGCAACATTCAGTACTTC.

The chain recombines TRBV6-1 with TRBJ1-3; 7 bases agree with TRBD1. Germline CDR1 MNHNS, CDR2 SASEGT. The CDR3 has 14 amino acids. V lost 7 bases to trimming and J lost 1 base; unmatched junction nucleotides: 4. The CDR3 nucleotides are TGTGCCAGCACTCCAGGGGGATCTGGAAACACCATATATTTT. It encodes CASTPGGSGNTIYF.

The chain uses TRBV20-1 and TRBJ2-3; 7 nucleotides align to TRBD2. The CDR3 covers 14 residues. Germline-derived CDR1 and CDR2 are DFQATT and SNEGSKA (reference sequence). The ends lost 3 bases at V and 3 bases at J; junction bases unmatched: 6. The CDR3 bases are TGCAGTGCTAGTGTCGGGAGGCCAACAGATACGCAGTATTTT. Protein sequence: CSASVGRPTDTQYF.

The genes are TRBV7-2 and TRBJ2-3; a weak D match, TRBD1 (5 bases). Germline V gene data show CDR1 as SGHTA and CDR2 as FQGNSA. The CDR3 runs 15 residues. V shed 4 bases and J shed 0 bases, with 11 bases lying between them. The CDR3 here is CASSSQGVSTDTQYF. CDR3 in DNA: TGTGCCAGCAGCTCCCAGGGCGTTAGCACAGATACGCAGTATTTT.

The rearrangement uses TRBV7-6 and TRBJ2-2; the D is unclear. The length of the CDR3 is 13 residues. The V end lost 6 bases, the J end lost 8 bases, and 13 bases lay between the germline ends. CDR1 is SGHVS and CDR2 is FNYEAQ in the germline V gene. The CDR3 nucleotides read TGTGCCAGCAGACACGGCGATCAGGGGGAGCTGTTTTTT. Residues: CASRHGDQGELFF.

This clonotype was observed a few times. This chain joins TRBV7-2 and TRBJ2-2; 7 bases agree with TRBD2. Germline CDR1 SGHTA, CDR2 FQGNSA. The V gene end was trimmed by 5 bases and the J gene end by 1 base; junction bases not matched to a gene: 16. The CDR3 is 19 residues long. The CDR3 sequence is CASSPTHREARRNTGELFF. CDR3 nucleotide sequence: TGTGCCAGCAGCCCCACCCATCGGGAGGCCAGGAGGAACACCGGGGAGCTGTTTTTT.

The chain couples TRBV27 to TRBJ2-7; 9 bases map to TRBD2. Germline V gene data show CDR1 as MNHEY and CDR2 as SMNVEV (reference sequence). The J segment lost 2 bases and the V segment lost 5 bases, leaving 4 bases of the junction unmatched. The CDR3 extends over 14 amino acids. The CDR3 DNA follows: TGTGCCAGCAGTAGCGGGAGGCCCCCCTACGAGCAGTACTTC. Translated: CASSSGRPPYEQYF.

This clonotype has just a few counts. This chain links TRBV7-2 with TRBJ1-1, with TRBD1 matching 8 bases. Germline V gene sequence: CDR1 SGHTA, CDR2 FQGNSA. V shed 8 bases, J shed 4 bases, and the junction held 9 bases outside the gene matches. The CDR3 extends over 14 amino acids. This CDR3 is CASGLGQGITEAFF. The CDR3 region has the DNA TGTGCCAGCGGACTTGGACAGGGTATCACTGAAGCTTTCTTT.

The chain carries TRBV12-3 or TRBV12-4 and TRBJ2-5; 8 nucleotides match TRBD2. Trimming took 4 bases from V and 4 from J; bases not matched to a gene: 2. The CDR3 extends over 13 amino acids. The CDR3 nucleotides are TGTGCCAGCAGTTCCGGGACTAGAGAGACCCAGTACTTC. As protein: CASSSGTRETQYF.

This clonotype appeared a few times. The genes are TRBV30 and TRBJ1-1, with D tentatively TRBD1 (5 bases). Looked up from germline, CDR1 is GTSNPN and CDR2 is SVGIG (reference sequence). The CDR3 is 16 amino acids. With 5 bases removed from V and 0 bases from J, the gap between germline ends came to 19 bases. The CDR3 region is CAWEGPGRILNTEAFF. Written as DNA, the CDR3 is TGTGCCTGGGAGGGCCCAGGGAGGATTCTGAACACTGAAGCTTTCTTT.

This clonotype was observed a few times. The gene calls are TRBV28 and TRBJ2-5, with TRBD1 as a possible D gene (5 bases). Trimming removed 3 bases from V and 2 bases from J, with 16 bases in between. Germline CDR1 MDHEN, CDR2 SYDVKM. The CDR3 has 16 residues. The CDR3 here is CASSLRQGPWQETQYF. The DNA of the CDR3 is TGTGCCAGCAGTTTGAGGCAGGGTCCGTGGCAAGAGACCCAGTACTTC.

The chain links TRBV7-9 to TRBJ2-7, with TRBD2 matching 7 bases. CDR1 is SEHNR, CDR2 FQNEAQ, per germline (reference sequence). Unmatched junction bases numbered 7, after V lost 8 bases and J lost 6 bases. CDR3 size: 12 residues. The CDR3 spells CASGREGAEQYF. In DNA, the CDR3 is TGTGCCAGCGGGAGGGAGGGCGCCGAGCAGTACTTC.

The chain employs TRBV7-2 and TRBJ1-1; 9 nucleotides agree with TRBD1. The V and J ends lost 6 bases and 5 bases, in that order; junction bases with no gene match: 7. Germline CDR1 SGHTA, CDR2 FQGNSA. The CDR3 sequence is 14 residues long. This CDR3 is CASRTGGLWTEAFF. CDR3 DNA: TGTGCCAGCAGGACAGGGGGGCTATGGACTGAAGCTTTCTTT.

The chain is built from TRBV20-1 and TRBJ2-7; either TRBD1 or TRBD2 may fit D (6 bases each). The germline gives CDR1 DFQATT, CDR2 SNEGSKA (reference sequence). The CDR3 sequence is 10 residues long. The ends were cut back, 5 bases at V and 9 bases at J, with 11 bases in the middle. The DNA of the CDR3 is TGCAGTGCTTCACAGGGAGGGCAGTACTTC. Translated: CSASQGGQYF.

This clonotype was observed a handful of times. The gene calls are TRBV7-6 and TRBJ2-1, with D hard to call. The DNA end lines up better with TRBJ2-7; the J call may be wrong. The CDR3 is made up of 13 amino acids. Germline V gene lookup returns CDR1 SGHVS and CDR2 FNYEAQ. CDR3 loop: CASSFGRENEQYF. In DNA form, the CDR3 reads TGTGCCAGCAGCTTTGGTAGGGAAAACGAGCAGTACTTC.

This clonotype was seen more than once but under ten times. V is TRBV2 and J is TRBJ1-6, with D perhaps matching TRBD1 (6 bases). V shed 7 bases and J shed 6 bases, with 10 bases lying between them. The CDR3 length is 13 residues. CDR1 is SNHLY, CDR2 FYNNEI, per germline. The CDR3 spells CASIDRFNSPLHF. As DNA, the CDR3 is TGTGCCAGCATCGACAGGTTTAATTCACCCCTCCACTTT.

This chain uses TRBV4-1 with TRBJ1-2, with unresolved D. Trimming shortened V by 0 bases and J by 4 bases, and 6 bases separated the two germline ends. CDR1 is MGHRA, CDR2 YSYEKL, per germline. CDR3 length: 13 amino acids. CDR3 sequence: CASSQEPAYGYTF. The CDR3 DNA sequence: TGCGCCAGCAGCCAAGAACCGGCCTATGGCTACACCTTC.

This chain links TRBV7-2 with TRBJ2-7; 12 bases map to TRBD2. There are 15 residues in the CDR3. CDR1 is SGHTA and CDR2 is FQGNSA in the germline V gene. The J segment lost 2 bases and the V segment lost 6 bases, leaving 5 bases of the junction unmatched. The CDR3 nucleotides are TGTGCCAGCAGACCAAGACTAGCGGGAGCCTACGAGCAGTACTTC. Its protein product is CASRPRLAGAYEQYF. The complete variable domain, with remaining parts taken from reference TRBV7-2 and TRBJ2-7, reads GAGVSQSPSNKVTEKGKDVELRCDPISGHTALYWYRQSLGQGLEFLIYFQGNSAPDKSGLPSDRFSAERTGGSVSTLTIQRTQQEDSAVYLCASRPRLAGAYEQYFGPGTRLTVT.

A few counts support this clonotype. The CDR3 loop is CASSLGGTVKDTQYF. The CDR3 DNA reads as TGTGCCAGCAGCTTGGGGGGGACTGTTAAGGATACGCAGTATTTT. The genes are TRBV7-3 and TRBJ2-3; 7 bases align to TRBD2. The CDR3 runs 15 residues. Trimming took 3 bases from V and 6 from J; bases not matched to a gene: 9. Germline V CDR1 and CDR2: SGHTA, FQGTGA.

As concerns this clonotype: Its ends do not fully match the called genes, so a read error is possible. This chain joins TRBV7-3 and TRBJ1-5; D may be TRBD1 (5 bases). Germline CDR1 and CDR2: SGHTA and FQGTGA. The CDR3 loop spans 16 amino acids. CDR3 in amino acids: CASSQDGGAYHQPQHF. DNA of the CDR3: TGCGCCAGCAGCCAAGATGGTGGGGCGTACCATCAGCCCCAGCATTTT.

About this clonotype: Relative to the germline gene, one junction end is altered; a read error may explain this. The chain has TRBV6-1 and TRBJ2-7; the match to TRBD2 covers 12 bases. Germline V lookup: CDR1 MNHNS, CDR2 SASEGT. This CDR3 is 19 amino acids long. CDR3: CAISESDGLAGINPYEQYF. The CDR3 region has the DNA TGTGCCATCAGTGAGTCGGACGGACTAGCGGGAATTAACCCCTACGAGCAGTACTTC.